The sample holds one count of the clone carrying this T cell receptor (beta chain). The CDR3 length is 13 residues. Trimming removed 2 bases from V and 3 bases from J, with 9 bases in between. The germline CDR1 and CDR2 sequences are SGHRS and YFSETQ. This entry comes from a study of shared clonotypes between healthy human individuals. Sequencing was performed with immunoSEQ multiplex PCR; in TCRdb, only in-frame clones are kept and a portion is missing. This table has approximately 2,300,000 clones, less than 95% appearing once. This TCR derives from a young man in good health. Some clones in this sample may be carry-over from other donors' samples. The sequenced material came from naive CD4+ T cells from PBMCs. Described subset: CD45RA+ positively selected. The chain carries TRBV5-1 and TRBJ2-7; D is uncertain. CDR3 coding DNA: TGCGCCAGCAGCTTAACCGCGTTCTACGAGCAGTACTTC. This codes for CASSLTAFYEQYF.